These 32 T cell receptor beta chains were all obtained from the same sample, sequenced in a study of T cells in localized non-small cell lung cancer. The method was immunoSEQ multiplex PCR; TCRdb's version includes in-frame clones alone and lacks a portion of them. The profile shows tens of thousands of clones, 94% of them singletons. The material was peripheral blood, obtained before any cancer treatment. Every receptor here comes from a woman aged 35 to 70 with stage I lung adenocarcinoma.

CDR3 coding DNA: TGTGCCAGCAGCTCGGACAGGAACACTGAAGCTTTCTTT. Amino acid sequence: CASSSDRNTEAFF. The chain carries TRBV11-2 and TRBJ1-1; weak D call: TRBD1 (6 bases). V shed 4 bases and J shed 1 base, with 7 bases lying between them. Germline CDR1 reads SGHAT; CDR2 reads FQNNGV. The CDR3 spans 13 residues.

The chain links TRBV19 to TRBJ2-3; D call uncertain. This CDR3 has 12 amino acids. V gave up 5 bases and J gave up 2 bases, with 5 bases separating them. Per germline, CDR1 LNHDA and CDR2 SQIVND (reference sequence). The CDR3 bases are TGTGCCAGTAGTTTCCTCACAGATACGCAGTATTTT. Its protein product is CASSFLTDTQYF. Supplemented by reference TRBV19 and TRBJ2-3, the full variable domain reads DGGITQSPKYLFRKEGQNVTLSCEQNLNHDAMYWYRQDPGQGLRLIYYSQIVNDFQKGDIAEGYSVSREKKESFPLTVTSAQKNPTAFYLCASSFLTDTQYFGPGTRLTVL.

The rearrangement joins TRBV5-1 to TRBJ2-5; TRBD2 matches at 7 bases. CDR1 and CDR2 from the germline V gene are SGHRS and YFSETQ. The ends lost 0 bases at V and 5 bases at J; junction bases unmatched: 1. CDR3 size: 13 residues. This chain's CDR3 is CASSLGAGETQYF. CDR3 DNA: TGCGCCAGCAGCTTGGGAGCGGGGGAGACCCAGTACTTC.

The V gene is TRBV6-6, the J gene TRBJ1-1; perhaps TRBD1 as D (5 bases). The CDR3 sequence is 14 residues long. Deletions cut 2 bases from V and 0 bases from J, with 7 bases between. The germline V gene encodes CDR1 MNHNY and CDR2 SVGAGI (reference sequence). The CDR3 loop reads CASSYDRLNTEAFF. The CDR3 region has the DNA TGTGCCAGCAGTTACGACAGATTGAACACTGAAGCTTTCTTT.

V and J are TRBV18 and TRBJ1-1; TRBD1 might be the D (6 bases). Deletions cut 3 bases from V and 3 bases from J, with 11 bases between. Per germline, CDR1 KGHSH and CDR2 LQKENI. CDR3 length: 14 amino acids. CDR3 DNA sequence: TGTGCCAGCTCACCCACAGGGTTGGACACTGAAGCTTTCTTT. Protein product: CASSPTGLDTEAFF.

The rearrangement joins TRBV18 to TRBJ2-5, with 9 bases matching TRBD2. CDR3 length: 16 residues. Germline lookup yields CDR1 KGHSH and CDR2 LQKENI. After removal of 0 bases from V and 7 bases from J, the junction contained 9 bases not matched to a gene. The chain's CDR3 is CASSPPSGSKVGTQYF. DNA for the CDR3: TGTGCCAGCTCACCACCTAGCGGGAGTAAGGTCGGGACCCAGTACTTC.

The V and J genes are TRBV15 and TRBJ2-3; no reliable D call. Germline CDR1 reads LNHNV; CDR2 reads YYDKDF (reference sequence). The V gene lost 5 bases and the J gene lost 4 bases, with 13 bases spanning the gap. The CDR3 length is 14 residues. CDR3 sequence reads: CATSPHLVPDTQYF. The CDR3 region has the DNA TGTGCCACCAGCCCTCACTTAGTCCCAGATACGCAGTATTTT.

The chain's CDR3 is CATGQSYEQYF. In nucleotides, the CDR3 is TGTGCCACGGGGCAGTCCTACGAGCAGTACTTC. This chain links TRBV10-3 with TRBJ2-7; D possibly uses TRBD1 or TRBD2 (5 bases each). V shed 10 bases and J shed 1 base, with 8 bases lying between them. The CDR3 runs to 11 residues. CDR1 ENHRY and CDR2 SYGVKD come from the germline V gene.

This clone was counted only a few times. The chain joins TRBV18 to TRBJ1-2, with D unclear. From germline, CDR1 is KGHSH and CDR2 LQKENI. The V and J ends lost 3 bases and 7 bases respectively, with 12 bases between them. The CDR3 extends over 13 amino acids. The CDR3 region has the DNA TGTGCCAGCTCACCGAGGACGGCGAGTGGCTACACCTTC. Its protein product is CASSPRTASGYTF.

The chain combines TRBV15 with TRBJ2-7; D unresolved. The CDR3 has 11 residues. Germline values: CDR1 LNHNV, CDR2 YYDKDF (reference sequence). Trimming cost V 5 bases and J 3 bases, with 5 bases left between them. Written as DNA, the CDR3 is TGTGCCACCAGCGACAACTACGAGCAGTACTTC. Translation gives CATSDNYEQYF.

The chain has TRBV7-9 and TRBJ2-3, with 12 bases lining up with TRBD2. The CDR3 is 17 amino acids. From germline, CDR1 is SEHNR and CDR2 FQNEAQ (reference sequence). J lost 0 bases, V lost 5 bases, and 6 bases had no gene match. As DNA, the CDR3 is TGTGCCAGCAGCCGTCAAGGGACTAGCGGGAGCACAGATACGCAGTATTTT. Encoded protein: CASSRQGTSGSTDTQYF.

V usage is TRBV7-9 and J usage is TRBJ2-3, with 7 bases fitting TRBD1. J lost 11 bases, V lost 1 base, and 6 bases had no gene match. The CDR3 is made up of 13 amino acids. CDR1 and CDR2 (germline): SEHNR, FQNEAQ (reference sequence). The CDR3 coding sequence is TGTGCCAGCAGCTTAGAGGGGGCGATGATGCAGTATTTT. Residues: CASSLEGAMMQYF.

The chain couples TRBV12-5 to TRBJ1-3; TRBD1 matches 9 bases. The junction had 8 bases not matched to a gene; V was cut back by 1 base and J by 1 base. CDR1 is LGHNT and CDR2 is FRNRAP in the germline V gene. CDR3 length: 18 residues. The CDR3 DNA is TGTGCTAGTGGTTTGGGTAGACAGGGGGGTACTTCTGGAAACACCATATATTTT. The encoded protein is CASGLGRQGGTSGNTIYF.

V and J are TRBV6-5 and TRBJ2-1; 8 bases match TRBD1. This CDR3 comprises 15 residues. Germline V CDR1 and CDR2: MNHEY, SVGAGI. Losses at the gene ends were 4 bases for V and 1 base for J; bases not matched to a gene: 3. The CDR3 coding sequence is TGTGCCAGCAGTTTCGGACAGGGTTCCTACAATGAGCAGTTCTTC. This codes for CASSFGQGSYNEQFF.

J is TRBJ2-7 and V is TRBV5-1; 8 bases are a match to TRBD2. With V trimmed by 5 bases and J by 0 bases, 10 bases remained unmatched. The CDR3 consists of 16 residues. The germline V gene encodes CDR1 SGHRS and CDR2 YFSETQ. For the CDR3, the DNA is TGCGCCAGCAGTCGGGAGGGCGGGTTTAGCTCCTACGAGCAGTACTTC. It translates to CASSREGGFSSYEQYF.

This chain uses TRBV2 with TRBJ2-3; 10 bases are shared with TRBD1. Germline loops: CDR1 SNHLY, CDR2 FYNNEI. The CDR3 runs 15 residues. The ends lost 6 bases at V and 2 bases at J; junction bases unmatched: 5. This chain's CDR3 is CASSRQGAITDTQYF. The CDR3 region has the DNA TGTGCCAGCAGCCGACAGGGGGCGATCACAGATACGCAGTATTTT.

For the CDR3, the DNA is TGTGCCAGCTCACCTTCGACAGGGGGCATCGGCTACACCTTC. This gives the protein CASSPSTGGIGYTF. The chain has TRBV18 and TRBJ1-2, with 10 bases fitting TRBD1. With 3 bases clipped from V and 8 bases from J, the junction kept 6 bases outside the gene matches. This CDR3 is built from 14 residues. Germline values: CDR1 KGHSH, CDR2 LQKENI. The whole variable domain, filled in from reference TRBV18 and TRBJ1-2, reads NAGVMQNPRHLVRRRGQEARLRCSPMKGHSHVYWYRQLPEEGLKFMVYLQKENIIDESGMPKERFSAEFPKEGPSILRIQQVVRGDSAAYFCASSPSTGGIGYTFGSGTRLTVV.

This chain links TRBV28 with TRBJ1-2; D remains ambiguous. Germline CDR1 and CDR2: MDHEN and SYDVKM. The CDR3 runs to 14 residues. The ends were cut back, 7 bases at V and 1 base at J, with 13 bases in the middle. The chain's CDR3 is CASKAQGFNYGYTF. For the CDR3, the DNA is TGTGCCAGCAAGGCCCAAGGATTTAACTATGGCTACACCTTC.

The V call is TRBV4-2, the J call TRBJ2-1; 11 positions match TRBD2. V was pared by 2 bases and J by 7 bases, with 13 bases of the junction left unmatched. The CDR3 runs to 18 residues. Germline values: CDR1 LGHNA, CDR2 YNFKEQ. The CDR3 bases are TGTGCCAGCAGCCAACAACTAGCGGGGGCGTATGTAGTAAATGAGCAGTTCTTC. Translation gives CASSQQLAGAYVVNEQFF.

The chain joins TRBV9 to TRBJ2-3; possibly TRBD2 for D (6 bases). Trimming took 0 bases from V and 3 from J, leaving 14 bases between them. The CDR3 sequence is 16 residues long. The germline V gene encodes CDR1 SGDLS and CDR2 YYNGEE. CDR3 amino acids: CASSVAPGEGTDTQYF. CDR3 in DNA: TGTGCCAGCAGCGTAGCGCCGGGGGAAGGGACAGATACGCAGTATTTT. Filled out from reference TRBV9 and TRBJ2-3, the complete variable domain reads DSGVTQTPKHLITATGQRVTLRCSPRSGDLSVYWYQQSLDQGLQFLIQYYNGEERAKGNILERFSAQQFPDLHSELNLSSLELGDSALYFCASSVAPGEGTDTQYFGPGTRLTVL.

The V gene is TRBV7-9, the J gene TRBJ1-5; the D gene is possibly TRBD1 (6 bases). Trimming took 0 bases from V and 1 from J, leaving 7 bases between them. Germline values: CDR1 SEHNR, CDR2 FQNEAQ (reference sequence). This CDR3 is 15 amino acids long. The CDR3 DNA follows: TGTGCCAGCAGCTTAGCAGGGACAAGCAATCAGCCCCAGCATTTT. Its translation is CASSLAGTSNQPQHF.

The chain combines TRBV7-2 with TRBJ2-1; TRBD2 matches at 9 bases. CDR3 length: 16 residues. The germline gives CDR1 SGHTA, CDR2 FQGNSA. With 1 base clipped from V and 5 bases from J, the junction kept 6 bases outside the gene matches. In DNA, the CDR3 is TGTGCCAGCAGCTTAGGTACTAGCGGGCGTCACAATGAGCAGTTCTTC. It specifies CASSLGTSGRHNEQFF.

The V and J genes are TRBV12-5 and TRBJ2-7; D gene unclear. CDR3 length equals 14 residues. Germline assignment: CDR1 LGHNT and CDR2 FRNRAP. V gave up 7 bases and J gave up 0 bases, with 13 bases separating them. CDR3 residues: CASATPLRSYEQYF. CDR3 coding DNA: TGTGCTAGTGCGACTCCCCTCCGCTCCTACGAGCAGTACTTC. Full variable domain (missing parts from reference TRBV12-5 and TRBJ2-7): DARVTQTPRHKVTEMGQEVTMRCQPILGHNTVFWYRQTMMQGLELLAYFRNRAPLDDSGMPKDRFSAEMPDATLATLKIQPSEPRDSAVYFCASATPLRSYEQYFGPGTRLTVT.

This rearrangement joins TRBV7-2 to TRBJ2-7; 16 bases are a match to TRBD2. The CDR3 totals 16 residues. The germline V gene encodes CDR1 SGHTA and CDR2 FQGNSA. J gave up 6 bases and V 3 bases, and 5 bases lay outside the gene matches. The CDR3 region has the DNA TGTGCCAGCAGCTTCGGGACTAGCGGGGGGGTAGTCGAGCAGTACTTC. Protein product: CASSFGTSGGVVEQYF.

The rearrangement uses TRBV5-1 and TRBJ2-3; TRBD2 matches 7 bases. The CDR3 totals 17 residues. V lost 2 bases to trimming and J lost 3 bases; unmatched junction nucleotides: 12. Per the germline V gene, CDR1 is SGHRS and CDR2 is YFSETQ. Here the CDR3 DNA reads TGCGCCAGCAGCTTTGGCCGCGGAGGGAGGGGTACAGATACGCAGTATTTT. Amino acid sequence: CASSFGRGGRGTDTQYF.

The chain employs TRBV28 and TRBJ1-1, with a possible D match to TRBD1 (5 bases). Per germline, CDR1 MDHEN and CDR2 SYDVKM. Trimming stripped 8 bases from V and 5 bases from J, with 18 bases between. This CDR3 contains 14 residues. The CDR3, as DNA: TGTGCCAGCTTGGGGGGGGGAAGGAGTACTGAAGCTTTCTTT. The encoded protein is CASLGGGRSTEAFF.

The chain recombines TRBV18 with TRBJ1-4; unclear D gene. The CDR3 covers 13 residues. Trimming took 10 bases from V and 3 from J, leaving 12 bases between them. Per germline, CDR1 KGHSH and CDR2 LQKENI. CDR3 region: CATGFSSNEKLFF. For the CDR3, the DNA is TGTGCCACCGGTTTTAGCTCTAATGAAAAACTGTTTTTT.

The V gene is TRBV10-2, the J gene TRBJ1-5, with TRBD1 matching 10 bases. The CDR3 is 14 amino acids. Unmatched junction bases numbered 2, after V lost 4 bases and J lost 5 bases. From germline, CDR1 is WSHSY and CDR2 SAAADI. The CDR3 coding sequence is TGCGCCAGCAGTGGACAGGGGGCCCATCAGCCCCAGCATTTT. The encoded protein is CASSGQGAHQPQHF.

The rearrangement links TRBV5-1 to TRBJ1-1; D remains ambiguous. CDR1 is SGHRS, CDR2 YFSETQ, per germline. Trimming shortened V by 4 bases and J by 10 bases, and 17 bases separated the two germline ends. The CDR3 covers 13 residues. CDR3 nucleotides: TGCGCCAGCAGCCCAACAGTAAGCTACATAGCTTTCTTT. Protein product: CASSPTVSYIAFF.

The chain carries TRBV7-2 and TRBJ1-1; 7 nucleotides align to TRBD1. The germline V gene has CDR1 SGHTA and CDR2 FQGNSA. The CDR3 totals 12 residues. Trimming cost V 5 bases and J 6 bases; bases outside gene matches: 3. CDR3: CASSPGTAEAFF. The CDR3 DNA follows: TGTGCCAGCAGCCCCGGGACAGCTGAAGCTTTCTTT.

The rearrangement links TRBV28 to TRBJ2-2; D possibly matches TRBD1 or TRBD2 (5 bases each). Germline-derived CDR1 and CDR2 are MDHEN and SYDVKM. The CDR3 covers 20 residues. V gave up 8 bases and J gave up 3 bases, with 31 bases separating them. The CDR3 sequence: CASGAWRLINLSGYTGELFF. CDR3 bases: TGTGCCAGCGGGGCCTGGAGACTTATTAACCTGAGCGGATACACCGGGGAGCTGTTTTTT. Full variable domain (rest looked up from reference TRBV28 and TRBJ2-2): DVKVTQSSRYLVKRTGEKVFLECVQDMDHENMFWYRQDPGLGLRLIYFSYDVKMKEKGDIPEGYSVSREKKERFSLILESASTNQTSMYLCASGAWRLINLSGYTGELFFGEGSRLTVL.

The V and J genes are TRBV10-1 and TRBJ2-3, with D hard to call. This CDR3 is built from 14 residues. Trimming took 2 bases from V and 3 from J, leaving 9 bases between them. Germline CDR1 WNHNN, CDR2 SYGVQD (reference sequence). CDR3 DNA sequence: TGCGCCAGCAGTGAGAGTAGGGTTACAGATACGCAGTATTTT. It translates to CASSESRVTDTQYF.